This T cell receptor (beta chain) was sequenced for a study of early T cells in non-severe SARS-CoV-2 infection. Turning to the study itself: Chains were unpaired, as sequencing was done on bulk RNA from unsorted whole blood.

Study findings and constraints: Sequences matched to VDJdb favored anti-spike CD8 responses, while private and CD4 specificities were missed.

Individual cDNA molecules were tagged with unique molecular identifiers, the study reported. TCRdb re-analysed the 5' RACE reads in MiXCR, keeping a single row per CDR3 protein. Of around 30,000 distinct CDR3 sequences in the sample, 9% to 10% were seen once. This clonotype was seen at least ten times. Its target is unknown. The CDR3 has 17 amino acids. V dropped 1 base and J dropped 3; count of bases not matched to a gene: 9. Germline V lookup: CDR1 LGHDT, CDR2 YNNKEL (reference sequence). Sequenced input: whole blood. The J gene is TRBJ2-7, the V gene TRBV3-1, with 10 bases aligning to TRBD2. The receptor was derived from an adult who was a healthcare worker with PCR-confirmed SARS-CoV-2 infection or an uninfected control (not recorded which). DNA for the CDR3: TGTGCCAGCAGCCAAGTTTGGGCTAGCGGGGGTCGCTACGAGCAGTACTTC. This codes for CASSQVWASGGRYEQYF.